This passage covers 2 T cell receptor beta chains from one sample sequenced in a study of spatial heterogeneity in lung cancer. Time point indicated: blood at routine non-recurrence follow-up after resection. Whole RNA from tumor, nontumor lung or frozen PBMC was sequenced unsorted. TCRdb redid the calling of the 5' RACE reads with MiXCR, one entry per CDR3 protein. The sample has fewer than 60,000 distinct CDR3 sequences; 7.4% are singletons. The material sequenced was PBMCs, taken at follow-up. The receptors were gathered from a female donor with early-stage non-small cell lung cancer.

This clonotype was detected ten times or more. DNA for the CDR3: TGTGCCAGCACCGGGACAGGTCGCAATCAGCCCCAGCATTTT. The encoded protein is CASTGTGRNQPQHF. The chain couples TRBV6-1 to TRBJ1-5; TRBD1 matches at 8 bases. This CDR3 spans 14 amino acids. The germline V gene encodes CDR1 MNHNS and CDR2 SASEGT. Trimming at V came to 7 bases and at J to 2 bases, leaving 4 bases not matched to a gene.

The V call is TRBV19, the J call TRBJ2-3; D possibly corresponds to TRBD1 (6 bases). Trimming took 5 bases from V and 4 from J, leaving 13 bases between them. Germline V gene sequence: CDR1 LNHDA, CDR2 SQIVND (reference sequence). This CDR3 region has 14 residues. In DNA, the CDR3 is TGTGCCAGTAGTCCCGGACAGAACGCAGATACGCAGTATTTT. It encodes CASSPGQNADTQYF.